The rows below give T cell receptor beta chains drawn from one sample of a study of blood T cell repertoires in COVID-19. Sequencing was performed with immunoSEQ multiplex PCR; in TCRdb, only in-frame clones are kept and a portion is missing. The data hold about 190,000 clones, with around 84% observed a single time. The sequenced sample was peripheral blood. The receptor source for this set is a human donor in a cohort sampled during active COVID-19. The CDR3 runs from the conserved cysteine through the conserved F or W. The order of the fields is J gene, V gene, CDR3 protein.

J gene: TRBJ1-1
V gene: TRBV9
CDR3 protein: CASSARIVNTEAFF

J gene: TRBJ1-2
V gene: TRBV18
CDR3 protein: CASSPAGQPQGYTF

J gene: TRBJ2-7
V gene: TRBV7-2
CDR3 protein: CASSLFRSYEQYF

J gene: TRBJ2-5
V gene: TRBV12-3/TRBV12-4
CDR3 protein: CASNGGAQETQYF

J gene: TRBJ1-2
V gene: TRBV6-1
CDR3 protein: CASSETPGQRALGYTF

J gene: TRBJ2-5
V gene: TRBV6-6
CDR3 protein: CASSYFGMNEETQYF

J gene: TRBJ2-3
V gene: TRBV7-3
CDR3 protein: CASSLGAETTDTQYF

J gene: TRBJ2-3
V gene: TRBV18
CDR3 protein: CASSPRGLSTDTQYF

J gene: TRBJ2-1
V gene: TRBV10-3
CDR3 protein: CASLRGTGAANEQFF

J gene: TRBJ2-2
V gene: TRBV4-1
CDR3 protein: CASSQGPGTGELFF

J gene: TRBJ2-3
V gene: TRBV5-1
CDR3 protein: CASSLVSGDYTDTQYF

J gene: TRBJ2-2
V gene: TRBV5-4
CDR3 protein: CASSRTSGATGELFF

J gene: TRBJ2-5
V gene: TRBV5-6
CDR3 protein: CASSLVWAQETQYF

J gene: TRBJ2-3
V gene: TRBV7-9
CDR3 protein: CASGRGADTQYF

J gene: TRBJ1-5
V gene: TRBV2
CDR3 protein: CASSRLRGRDSNQPQHF

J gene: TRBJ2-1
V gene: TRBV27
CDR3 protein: CASHRTNNEQFF

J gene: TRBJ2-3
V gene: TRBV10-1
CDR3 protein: CASRDSPTDTQYF

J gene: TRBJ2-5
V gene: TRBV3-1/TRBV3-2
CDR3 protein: CASSLRLGGRKTQYF

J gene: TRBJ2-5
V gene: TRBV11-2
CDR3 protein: CASSRRVAGGRKTQYF

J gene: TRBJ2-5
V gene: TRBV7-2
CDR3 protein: CASSLSSGGLGTQYF

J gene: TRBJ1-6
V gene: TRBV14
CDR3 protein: CASSQEVGNNSPLHF

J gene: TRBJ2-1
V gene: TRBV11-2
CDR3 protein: CASSPGAGGAYNEQFF

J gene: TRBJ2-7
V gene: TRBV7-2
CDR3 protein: CASSLVLAGGYEQYF

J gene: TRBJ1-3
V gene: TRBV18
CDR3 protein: CASSPRTVNSGNTIYF

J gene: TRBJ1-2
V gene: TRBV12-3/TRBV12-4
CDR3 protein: CASSRGIGGYTF

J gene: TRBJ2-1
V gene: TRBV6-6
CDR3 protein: CASRPSGGAYNEQFF

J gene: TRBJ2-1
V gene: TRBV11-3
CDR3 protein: CASSRGHPYEQFF

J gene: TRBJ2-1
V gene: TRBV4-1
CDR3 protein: CASSQEGTRVGEQFF

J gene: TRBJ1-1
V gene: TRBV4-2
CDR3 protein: CASSRSPRVVNTEAFF

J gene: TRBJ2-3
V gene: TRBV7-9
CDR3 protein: CASSFGRSTDTQYF

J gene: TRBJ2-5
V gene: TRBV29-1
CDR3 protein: CSVLRLGLAGDETQYF

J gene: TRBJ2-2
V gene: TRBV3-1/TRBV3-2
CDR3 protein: CASSHDRAYRTGELFF

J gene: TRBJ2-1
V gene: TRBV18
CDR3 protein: CASSPTGGNEQFF

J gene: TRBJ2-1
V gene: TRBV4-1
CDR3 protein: CASSQMGLAGVDEQFF

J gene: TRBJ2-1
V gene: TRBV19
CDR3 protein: CASSIDDLAGGPYNEQFF

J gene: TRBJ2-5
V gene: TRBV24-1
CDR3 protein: CATSDLTGPLQETQYF

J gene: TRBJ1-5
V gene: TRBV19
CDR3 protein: CASSGQGVNQPQHF

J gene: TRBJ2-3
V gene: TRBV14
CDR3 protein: CASSQGGQTIYSTDTQYF

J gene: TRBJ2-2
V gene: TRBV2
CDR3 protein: CASSETRNTGELFF

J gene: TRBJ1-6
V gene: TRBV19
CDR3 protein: CASGVSYNSPLHF

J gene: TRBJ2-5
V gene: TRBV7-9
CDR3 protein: CASSLVSGQGNLETQYF

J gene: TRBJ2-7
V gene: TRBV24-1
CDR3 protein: CATSGMGNEQYF

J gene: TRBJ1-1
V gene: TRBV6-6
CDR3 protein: CASRGTGSGTEAFF

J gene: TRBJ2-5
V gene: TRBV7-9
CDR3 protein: CASSPQILQETQYF

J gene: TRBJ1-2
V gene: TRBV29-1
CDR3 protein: CSVPREGNYGYTF

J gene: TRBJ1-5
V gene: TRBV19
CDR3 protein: CASSKGQGAVQPQHF

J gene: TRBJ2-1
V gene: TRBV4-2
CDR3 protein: CASSQETSGRDNEQFF

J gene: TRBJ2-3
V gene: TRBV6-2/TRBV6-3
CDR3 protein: CASSSTGLVDTQYF

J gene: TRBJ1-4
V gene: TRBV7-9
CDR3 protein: CASSLRTVHKGEKLFF

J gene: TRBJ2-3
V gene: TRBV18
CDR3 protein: CASSPPKGQGLDTQYF

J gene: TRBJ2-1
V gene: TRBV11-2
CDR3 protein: CASSSEAGGDFNEQFF

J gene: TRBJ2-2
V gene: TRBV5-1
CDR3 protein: CASSSRGGPDTGELFF

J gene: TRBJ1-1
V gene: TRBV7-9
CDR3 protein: CASSLALGSTSKNTEAFF

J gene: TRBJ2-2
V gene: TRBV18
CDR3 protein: CASSISGTGFGELFF